One and the same sample provided the 14 T cell receptor beta chains below, sequenced in a study of blood T cell repertoires in COVID-19. Profiled with immunoSEQ multiplex PCR; TCRdb holds only in-frame clones, not every one. The repertoire consists of approximately 160,000 clones, with 70% to 90% occurring once and the leading ten covering roughly 7.7%. Sequenced: peripheral blood. The receptors shown here come from a man in his forties who had recovered from COVID-19.

The chain recombines TRBV9 with TRBJ2-7; 7 nucleotides agree with TRBD2. The CDR3 is made up of 15 amino acids. Germline V gives CDR1 SGDLS, CDR2 YYNGEE. The V and J ends lost 4 bases and 3 bases, in that order; junction bases with no gene match: 10. CDR3 residues: CASSTWERDYYEQYF. CDR3 nucleotide sequence: TGTGCCAGCAGCACTTGGGAGCGGGATTACTACGAGCAGTACTTC.

The chain uses TRBV9 and TRBJ2-1, with 11 bases matching TRBD1. V trimming: 0 bases; J trimming: 3 bases; junction bases outside the gene matches: 8. The germline gives CDR1 SGDLS, CDR2 YYNGEE. This CDR3 comprises 18 residues. Written as DNA, the CDR3 is TGTGCCAGCAGCGTAGAGGTGCTTGGGACAGGGGGCTACAATGAGCAGTTCTTC. Translating gives CASSVEVLGTGGYNEQFF.

The V call is TRBV28, the J call TRBJ1-6; D unresolved. The CDR3 is 13 amino acids. Germline V CDR1 and CDR2: MDHEN, SYDVKM. V was pared by 8 bases and J by 5 bases, with 10 bases between. The CDR3 region has the DNA TGTGCCAGCTTGGAGTCAAATAATTCACCCCTCCACTTT. Amino acids: CASLESNNSPLHF.

The gene calls are TRBV7-6 and TRBJ2-7; TRBD1 is a possible D gene (6 bases). The V and J ends lost 1 base and 5 bases respectively, with 15 bases between them. The CDR3 is 15 residues long. Per germline, CDR1 SGHVS and CDR2 FNYEAQ. CDR3 nucleotides: TGTGCCAGCAGCTTAGGACTCGGGACATATGACGAGCAGTACTTC. Translating gives CASSLGLGTYDEQYF.

Concerning this clone: A read error may produce the germline difference seen at one junction end. The chain recombines TRBV6-5 with TRBJ1-2; a weak D match, TRBD1 (5 bases). Germline V gene lookup returns CDR1 MNHEY and CDR2 SVGAGI. The CDR3 runs to 13 residues. The CDR3 bases are TGTGCCAGCCGTTACCAGGGCGGGGATGGCTACACCTTC. Its protein is CASRYQGGDGYTF.

The chain uses TRBV28 and TRBJ1-3; D possibly corresponds to TRBD1 (5 bases). CDR3 size: 14 residues. V lost 3 bases and J 7 bases, leaving 13 bases between the germline ends. Germline lookup yields CDR1 MDHEN and CDR2 SYDVKM. DNA for the CDR3: TGTGCCAGCAGTTTCACCAGGGTCTGGAACACCATATATTTT. Its translation is CASSFTRVWNTIYF.

The V gene is TRBV12-3 or TRBV12-4, the J gene TRBJ2-7, with a tentative D call TRBD1 (5 bases). The CDR3 sequence is 12 residues long. Trimming removed 1 base from V and 6 bases from J, with 7 bases in between. The CDR3 here is CASSLEGVEQYF. The CDR3, as DNA: TGTGCCAGCAGTTTAGAAGGGGTCGAGCAGTACTTC.

The chain links TRBV5-8 to TRBJ1-1, with D unresolved. CDR3 size: 13 residues. Per the germline V gene, CDR1 is SGHTS and CDR2 is YDEGEE. Trimming took 6 bases from V and 4 from J, leaving 13 bases between them. The CDR3 DNA reads TGTGCCAGCACCCTTAACCGGGTCACTGAAGCTTTCTTT. This codes for CASTLNRVTEAFF.

CDR3 sequence: CASSFGGYTDTQYF. CDR3 nucleotides: TGTGCCAGCAGCTTCGGAGGTTACACAGATACGCAGTATTTT. The J gene is TRBJ2-3, the V gene TRBV5-5, with D maybe TRBD2 (5 bases). The CDR3 sequence is 14 residues long. Germline lookup yields CDR1 SGHKS and CDR2 YYEKEE (reference sequence). Between the trimmed V and J ends, which lost 2 bases and 2 bases, there was a span of 9 bases.

This clone was observed many times. V is TRBV27 and J is TRBJ2-1, with D perhaps matching TRBD1 (6 bases). V was pared by 6 bases and J by 1 base, with 16 bases between. Germline V CDR1 and CDR2: MNHEY, SMNVEV (reference sequence). This CDR3 spans 16 amino acids. The CDR3 reads CASSTGGTSSYNEQFF. As DNA, the CDR3 is TGTGCCAGCAGCACAGGTGGGACATCGTCCTACAATGAGCAGTTCTTC.

The count of this clone is one. The chain links TRBV5-6 to TRBJ1-5; tentatively, D is TRBD1 (6 bases). The CDR3 has 17 residues. From germline, CDR1 is SGHDT and CDR2 YYEEEE. The V end was cut by 1 base, the J end by 1 base, with 15 bases between. CDR3 sequence (DNA): TGTGCCAGCAGCTTGTTTGTGGGGGCTTGGAGCAATCAGCCCCAGCATTTT. Translation: CASSLFVGAWSNQPQHF.

The CDR3 coding sequence is TGTGCCAGCAGTGCCCGGGACAGGGGAAAGACTAGCTTCAATTTCGGGGAGCTGTTTTTT. This codes for CASSARDRGKTSFNFGELFF. The rearrangement joins TRBV6-1 to TRBJ2-2; TRBD1 agrees at 10 bases. This CDR3 has 20 residues. CDR1 is MNHNS, CDR2 SASEGT, per germline. The ends lost 4 bases at V and 7 bases at J; junction bases unmatched: 21.

A single count supports this clone. V usage is TRBV4-2 and J usage is TRBJ1-5; 8 bases align to TRBD1. This CDR3 spans 16 amino acids. Germline values: CDR1 LGHNA, CDR2 YNFKEQ. Trimming at V came to 5 bases and at J to 1 base, leaving 7 bases not matched to a gene. DNA of the CDR3: TGTGCCAGCAGCTCCGGACAGGGCGGGAGCAATCAGCCCCAGCATTTT. Residues: CASSSGQGGSNQPQHF.

The rearrangement links TRBV6-6 to TRBJ1-1; 10 bases map to TRBD1. The CDR3 loop spans 19 amino acids. The germline gives CDR1 MNHNY, CDR2 SVGAGI (reference sequence). Trimming at V came to 5 bases and at J to 1 base, leaving 16 bases not matched to a gene. The CDR3 region has the DNA TGTGCCAGCAGTCCAACCGGACCGGGACAGGGGACATGGAACACTGAAGCTTTCTTT. This gives the protein CASSPTGPGQGTWNTEAFF.